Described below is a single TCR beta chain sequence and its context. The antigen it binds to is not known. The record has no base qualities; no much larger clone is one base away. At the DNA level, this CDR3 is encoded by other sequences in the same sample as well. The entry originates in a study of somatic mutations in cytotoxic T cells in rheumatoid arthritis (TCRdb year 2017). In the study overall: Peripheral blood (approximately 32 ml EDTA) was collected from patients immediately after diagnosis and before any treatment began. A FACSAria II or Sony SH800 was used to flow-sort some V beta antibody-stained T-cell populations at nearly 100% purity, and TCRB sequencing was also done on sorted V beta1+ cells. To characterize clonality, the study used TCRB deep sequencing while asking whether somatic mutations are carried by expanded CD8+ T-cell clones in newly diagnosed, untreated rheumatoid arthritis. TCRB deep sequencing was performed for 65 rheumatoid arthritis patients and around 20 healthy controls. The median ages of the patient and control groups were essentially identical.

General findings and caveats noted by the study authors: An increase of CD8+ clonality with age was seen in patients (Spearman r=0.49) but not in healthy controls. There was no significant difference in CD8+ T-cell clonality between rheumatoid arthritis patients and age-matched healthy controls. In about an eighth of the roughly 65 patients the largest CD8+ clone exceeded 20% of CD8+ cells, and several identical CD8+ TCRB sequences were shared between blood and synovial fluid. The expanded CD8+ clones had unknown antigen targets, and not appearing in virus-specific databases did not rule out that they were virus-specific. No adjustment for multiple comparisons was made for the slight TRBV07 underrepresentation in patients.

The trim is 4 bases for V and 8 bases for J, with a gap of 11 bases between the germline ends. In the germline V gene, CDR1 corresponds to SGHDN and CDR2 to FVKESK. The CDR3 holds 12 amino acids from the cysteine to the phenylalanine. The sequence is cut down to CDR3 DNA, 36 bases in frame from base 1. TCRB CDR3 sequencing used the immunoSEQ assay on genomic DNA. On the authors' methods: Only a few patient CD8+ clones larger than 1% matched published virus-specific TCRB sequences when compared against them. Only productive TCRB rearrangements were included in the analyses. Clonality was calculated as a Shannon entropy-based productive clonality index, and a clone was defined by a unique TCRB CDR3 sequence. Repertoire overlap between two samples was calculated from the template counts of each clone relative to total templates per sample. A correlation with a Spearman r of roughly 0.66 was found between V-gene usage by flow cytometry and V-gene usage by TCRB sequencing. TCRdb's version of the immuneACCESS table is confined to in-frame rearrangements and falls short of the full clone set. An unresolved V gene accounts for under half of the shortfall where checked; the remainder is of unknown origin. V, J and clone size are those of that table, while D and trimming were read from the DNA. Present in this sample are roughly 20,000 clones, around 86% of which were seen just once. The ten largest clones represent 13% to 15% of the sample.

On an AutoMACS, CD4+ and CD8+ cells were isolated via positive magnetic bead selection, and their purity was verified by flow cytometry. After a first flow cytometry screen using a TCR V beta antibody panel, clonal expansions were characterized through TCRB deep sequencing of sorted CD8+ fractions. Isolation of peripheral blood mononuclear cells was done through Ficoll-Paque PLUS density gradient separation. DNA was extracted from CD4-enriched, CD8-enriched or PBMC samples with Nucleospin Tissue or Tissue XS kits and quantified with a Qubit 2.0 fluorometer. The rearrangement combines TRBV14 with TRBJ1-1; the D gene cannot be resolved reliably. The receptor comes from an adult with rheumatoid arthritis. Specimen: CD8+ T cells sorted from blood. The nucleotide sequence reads TGTGCCAGCAGCCCAAGTGGTCTGGAAGCTTTCTTT. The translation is CASSPSGLEAFF.